The rows below give T cell receptor beta chains drawn from one sample of a study of OX40 agonist ivuxolimab in advanced cancers. Measured with immunoSEQ multiplex PCR; TCRdb has only the in-frame clones, and not every one. There are roughly 80,000 clones in the sample; 65% to 90% occur only once, and about 1.9% lies in the top ten. Sample: CD4+ or CD8+ T cells sorted from blood, taken in a trial of the OX40 agonist ivuxolimab. These TCRs come from an adult with an advanced solid tumor such as melanoma, head and neck, liver or kidney cancer. Each CDR3 is given with its conserved first and last residue. A D gene is named only where the DNA matches it firmly. A row's size may be missing; if present it is once, few, many or a size class.

d_call: -
clone_size: -
j_call: TRBJ1-2
v_call: TRBV6-5
cdr3_nt: TGTGCCAGCAGTTACGGGCGGAACTATGGCTACACCTTC
cdr3_aa: CASSYGRNYGYTF

d_call: -
clone_size: -
j_call: TRBJ1-2
v_call: TRBV27
cdr3_nt: TGTGCCAGCAGCCTGCAGGGTAAAGGTGGCTACACCTTC
cdr3_aa: CASSLQGKGGYTF

d_call: TRBD2
clone_size: once
j_call: TRBJ2-1
v_call: TRBV4-2
cdr3_nt: TGTGCCAGCAGCCAAGATTTGCCTAGCGGGGCGACTAATAATGAGCAGTTCTTC
cdr3_aa: CASSQDLPSGATNNEQFF

d_call: TRBD1
clone_size: -
j_call: TRBJ2-5
v_call: TRBV7-3
cdr3_nt: TGTGCCAGCAGCCCGGGACAGGGGGAGACCCAGTACTTC
cdr3_aa: CASSPGQGETQYF

d_call: -
clone_size: few
j_call: TRBJ1-2
v_call: TRBV14
cdr3_nt: TGTGCCAGCAGCCAATCCCAGGGAGCCCTCTATGGCTACACCTTC
cdr3_aa: CASSQSQGALYGYTF

d_call: -
clone_size: -
j_call: TRBJ2-5
v_call: TRBV5-4
cdr3_nt: TGTGCCAGCAGCTTAGGATATGAGGAGACCCAGTACTTC
cdr3_aa: CASSLGYEETQYF

d_call: -
clone_size: -
j_call: TRBJ2-7
v_call: TRBV28
cdr3_nt: TGTGCCAGCAGTTTGAGGCCCTCCGCCTACGAGCAGTACTTC
cdr3_aa: CASSLRPSAYEQYF

d_call: -
clone_size: -
j_call: TRBJ2-7
v_call: TRBV6-5
cdr3_nt: TGTGCCAGTGAAACCTACGAGCAGTACTTC
cdr3_aa: CASETYEQYF

d_call: -
clone_size: -
j_call: TRBJ1-1
v_call: TRBV29-1
cdr3_nt: TGCAGCTCCATGGACCTTTACGCTACTGAAGCTTTCTTT
cdr3_aa: CSSMDLYATEAFF

d_call: -
clone_size: -
j_call: TRBJ1-1
v_call: TRBV25-1
cdr3_nt: TGTGCCAGCAGTCCCTATGAGAGGGTGGGAACTGAAGCTTTCTTT
cdr3_aa: CASSPYERVGTEAFF

d_call: -
clone_size: -
j_call: TRBJ2-1
v_call: TRBV7-9
cdr3_nt: TGTGCCAGCAGCTTAGGACTTAGTCTGGAGTTCTTC
cdr3_aa: CASSLGLSLEFF

d_call: -
clone_size: -
j_call: TRBJ2-3
v_call: TRBV18
cdr3_nt: TGTGCCAGCCGCGTAAGTCACAGCGGCACAGATACGCAGTATTTT
cdr3_aa: CASRVSHSGTDTQYF

d_call: TRBD1
clone_size: -
j_call: TRBJ2-7
v_call: TRBV5-1
cdr3_nt: TGCGCCAGCAGCTTGGTAACGGGTACAGGGGCCTACGAGCAGTACTTC
cdr3_aa: CASSLVTGTGAYEQYF

d_call: -
clone_size: -
j_call: TRBJ1-1
v_call: TRBV5-1
cdr3_nt: TGCGCCAGCAGGGGGGTAGAGGACACTGAAGCTTTCTTT
cdr3_aa: CASRGVEDTEAFF

d_call: -
clone_size: few
j_call: TRBJ1-1
v_call: TRBV7-2
cdr3_nt: TGTGCCAGCAGCTTATCTGAGGGGCCCCCTGGGGCTTTCTTT
cdr3_aa: CASSLSEGPPGAFF

d_call: -
clone_size: -
j_call: TRBJ2-1
v_call: TRBV6-1
cdr3_nt: TGTGCCAGCGATGTGGACAGCGGGAATGAGCAGTTCTTC
cdr3_aa: CASDVDSGNEQFF

d_call: -
clone_size: -
j_call: TRBJ2-2
v_call: TRBV7-2
cdr3_nt: TGTGCCAGCAGCTTATTTCCCGGGGAGCTGTTTTTT
cdr3_aa: CASSLFPGELFF

d_call: -
clone_size: -
j_call: TRBJ1-1
v_call: TRBV30
cdr3_nt: TGTGCCCTACTGGTGAACACTGAAGCTTTCTTT
cdr3_aa: CALLVNTEAFF

d_call: TRBD2
clone_size: -
j_call: TRBJ2-1
v_call: TRBV13
cdr3_nt: TGTGCCAGCAGCCCCTTATGGCGGGGGGGTTCTTACAATGAGCAGTTCTTC
cdr3_aa: CASSPLWRGGSYNEQFF

d_call: -
clone_size: -
j_call: TRBJ2-1
v_call: TRBV2
cdr3_nt: TGTGCCAGCAGACAGGGAGTCCCCCGCTTACTAGCGCACTCCTACAATGAGCAGTTCTTC
cdr3_aa: CASRQGVPRLLAHSYNEQFF

d_call: -
clone_size: -
j_call: TRBJ1-4
v_call: TRBV19
cdr3_nt: TGTGCCAGTACGCTGTTCGCAACTAATGAAGAACTGTTTTTT
cdr3_aa: CASTLFATNEELFF

d_call: TRBD2
clone_size: -
j_call: TRBJ2-1
v_call: TRBV4-1
cdr3_nt: TGCGCCAGCAGCCAAGAGGGACTAGCGGGGGCGCCCGCCTCCTACAATGAGCAGTTCTTC
cdr3_aa: CASSQEGLAGAPASYNEQFF

d_call: -
clone_size: -
j_call: TRBJ2-1
v_call: TRBV14
cdr3_nt: TGTGCCAGCAGCCTCCGGGACACCATGGCCTACAATGAGCAGTTCTTC
cdr3_aa: CASSLRDTMAYNEQFF

d_call: -
clone_size: -
j_call: TRBJ2-5
v_call: TRBV15
cdr3_nt: TGTGCCACCAGCAAAGGACAGCGCCAAGAGACCCAGTACTTC
cdr3_aa: CATSKGQRQETQYF

d_call: -
clone_size: -
j_call: TRBJ2-5
v_call: TRBV2
cdr3_nt: TGTGCCAGCAGGCAAGAGACCCAGTACTTC
cdr3_aa: CASRQETQYF

d_call: TRBD1
clone_size: -
j_call: TRBJ1-4
v_call: TRBV28
cdr3_nt: TGTGCCAGCAGTTTCTCGGGACAGGGGTGGGAAAAACTGTTTTTT
cdr3_aa: CASSFSGQGWEKLFF

d_call: -
clone_size: -
j_call: TRBJ1-5
v_call: TRBV7-8
cdr3_nt: TGTGCCAGCAGCAAGACGGGGACGGATTATCAGCCCCAGCATTTT
cdr3_aa: CASSKTGTDYQPQHF

d_call: -
clone_size: -
j_call: TRBJ1-1
v_call: TRBV7-2
cdr3_nt: TGTGCCAGCAGCTTCCGGGGCCCAACCACTGAAGCTTTCTTT
cdr3_aa: CASSFRGPTTEAFF

d_call: -
clone_size: -
j_call: TRBJ1-1
v_call: TRBV9
cdr3_nt: TGTGCCAGCAGCGCACCTTATGGGGCCTTGAACACTGAAGCTTTCTTT
cdr3_aa: CASSAPYGALNTEAFF

d_call: TRBD1
clone_size: -
j_call: TRBJ1-1
v_call: TRBV5-1
cdr3_nt: TGCGCCAGCAGCTTGGGGACAGGAAGCACTGAAGCTTTCTTT
cdr3_aa: CASSLGTGSTEAFF

d_call: -
clone_size: -
j_call: TRBJ2-7
v_call: TRBV11-2
cdr3_nt: TGTGCCAGCAGCGCATCCTTCGGGCCATCCTACGAGCAGTACTTC
cdr3_aa: CASSASFGPSYEQYF

d_call: -
clone_size: -
j_call: TRBJ2-5
v_call: TRBV14
cdr3_nt: TGTGCCAGCAGCCAAGAATGGGGGCGAGAGACCCAGTACTTC
cdr3_aa: CASSQEWGRETQYF

d_call: -
clone_size: once
j_call: TRBJ1-6
v_call: TRBV28
cdr3_nt: TGTGCCAGCAGTTTAGCGCCGAATTCACCCCTCCACTTT
cdr3_aa: CASSLAPNSPLHF

d_call: -
clone_size: -
j_call: TRBJ1-2
v_call: TRBV28
cdr3_nt: TGTGCCAGCGGCCTCGTGGTCTATGGCTACACCTTC
cdr3_aa: CASGLVVYGYTF

d_call: TRBD1
clone_size: once
j_call: TRBJ2-7
v_call: TRBV6-5
cdr3_nt: TGTGCCAGCAGTGTCCGGGACAGGGTCGGCTACGAGCAGTACTTC
cdr3_aa: CASSVRDRVGYEQYF

d_call: TRBD1
clone_size: -
j_call: TRBJ1-2
v_call: TRBV20-1
cdr3_nt: TGCAGTGCTGACAGGGGGAATAGCTACACCTTC
cdr3_aa: CSADRGNSYTF

d_call: -
clone_size: few
j_call: TRBJ2-6
v_call: TRBV30
cdr3_nt: TGTGCCTGGAGTAAGGCAAGGGGTGCCGGGGCCAACGTCCTGACTTTC
cdr3_aa: CAWSKARGAGANVLTF

d_call: TRBD1
clone_size: once
j_call: TRBJ1-3
v_call: TRBV27
cdr3_nt: TGTGCCAGCAGCGGACAGGGGAGGGACACCATATATTTT
cdr3_aa: CASSGQGRDTIYF

d_call: -
clone_size: -
j_call: TRBJ1-1
v_call: TRBV5-5
cdr3_nt: TGTGCCAGCAACGCCGGGAGGGTGGAGACTGAAGCTTTCTTT
cdr3_aa: CASNAGRVETEAFF

d_call: -
clone_size: -
j_call: TRBJ2-3
v_call: TRBV11-3
cdr3_nt: TGTGCCAGCAGCTTAGATTGGTCGGATACGCAGTATTTT
cdr3_aa: CASSLDWSDTQYF

d_call: TRBD1
clone_size: -
j_call: TRBJ1-3
v_call: TRBV11-3
cdr3_nt: TGTGCCAGCAGCCGGACAGGGGTCCGGAGCGGTTCTGGAAACACCATATATTTT
cdr3_aa: CASSRTGVRSGSGNTIYF

d_call: -
clone_size: once
j_call: TRBJ2-1
v_call: TRBV11-3
cdr3_nt: TGTGCCAGCAGCTCCGGGACCATGAATGAGCAGTTCTTC
cdr3_aa: CASSSGTMNEQFF

d_call: -
clone_size: -
j_call: TRBJ2-3
v_call: TRBV5-1
cdr3_nt: TGCGCCAGCAGAAAAGAGGCAGATACGCAGTATTTT
cdr3_aa: CASRKEADTQYF

d_call: -
clone_size: -
j_call: TRBJ2-6
v_call: TRBV30
cdr3_nt: TGTGCCTGGAGTGCGTTACGAGCCTCTGGGGCCAACGTCCTGACTTTC
cdr3_aa: CAWSALRASGANVLTF

d_call: -
clone_size: -
j_call: TRBJ2-2
v_call: TRBV5-5
cdr3_nt: TGTGCCAGCAGCTCTAGACAGGAAGGAACCGGGGAGCTGTTTTTT
cdr3_aa: CASSSRQEGTGELFF

d_call: TRBD1
clone_size: -
j_call: TRBJ1-2
v_call: TRBV19
cdr3_nt: TGTGCCAGTAGTATTCAACAGGGGGCGCGGGGCTACACCTTC
cdr3_aa: CASSIQQGARGYTF

d_call: -
clone_size: -
j_call: TRBJ2-3
v_call: TRBV29-1
cdr3_nt: TGCAGCGTTGGGGCGACTGCTCGAGGGACAGATACGCAGTATTTT
cdr3_aa: CSVGATARGTDTQYF

d_call: -
clone_size: -
j_call: TRBJ2-7
v_call: TRBV6-6
cdr3_nt: TGTGCCAGCAGTTACAGTCACCGAGACTACGAGCAGTACTTC
cdr3_aa: CASSYSHRDYEQYF

d_call: TRBD1
clone_size: -
j_call: TRBJ1-4
v_call: TRBV9
cdr3_nt: TGTGCCAGCAGCGTAGGTGGACAGGGGGCAACTAATGAAAAACTGTTTTTT
cdr3_aa: CASSVGGQGATNEKLFF

d_call: TRBD1
clone_size: -
j_call: TRBJ2-7
v_call: TRBV7-2
cdr3_nt: TGTGCCAGCAGCGACGGAGGACAGGGGGCCTACGAGCAGTACTTC
cdr3_aa: CASSDGGQGAYEQYF

d_call: -
clone_size: few
j_call: TRBJ2-7
v_call: TRBV6-1
cdr3_nt: TGTGCCAGCAGTGAAGCGACGACAACAGGCCCCTACGAGCAGTACTTC
cdr3_aa: CASSEATTTGPYEQYF

d_call: TRBD1
clone_size: few
j_call: TRBJ2-7
v_call: TRBV7-3
cdr3_nt: TGTGCCAGCAGCCGCTTTGGGACAGGGCATGAGCAGTACTTC
cdr3_aa: CASSRFGTGHEQYF

d_call: -
clone_size: -
j_call: TRBJ2-7
v_call: TRBV19
cdr3_nt: TGTGCCAGTAGTCCACGGACAGTCAAGGGCTACGAGCAGTACTTC
cdr3_aa: CASSPRTVKGYEQYF

d_call: -
clone_size: -
j_call: TRBJ1-5
v_call: TRBV28
cdr3_nt: TGTGCCAGCAGTTTCCACCCTCAGCCCCAGCATTTT
cdr3_aa: CASSFHPQPQHF

d_call: -
clone_size: -
j_call: TRBJ2-5
v_call: TRBV5-1
cdr3_nt: TGCGCCAGCAGCTCGGGACACAGGGAGACCCAGTACTTC
cdr3_aa: CASSSGHRETQYF

d_call: -
clone_size: -
j_call: TRBJ2-3
v_call: TRBV5-4
cdr3_nt: TGTGCCAGCAGCTTGGTAGGGTTAACAGATACGCAGTATTTT
cdr3_aa: CASSLVGLTDTQYF

d_call: -
clone_size: once
j_call: TRBJ1-6
v_call: TRBV7-7
cdr3_nt: TGTGCCAGCAGCTCATTAAAGTGGGACGGTTTTAATTCACCCCTCCACTTT
cdr3_aa: CASSSLKWDGFNSPLHF

d_call: -
clone_size: -
j_call: TRBJ2-3
v_call: TRBV4-3
cdr3_nt: TGCGCCAGCAGCCAAGAGGATCACCGGGCTGGGAGAGGTAGCACAGATACGCAGTATTTT
cdr3_aa: CASSQEDHRAGRGSTDTQYF

d_call: -
clone_size: -
j_call: TRBJ1-1
v_call: TRBV6-1
cdr3_nt: TGTGCCAGCAGTGAAGCTGGGGGCAGCTCTGAAGCTTTCTTT
cdr3_aa: CASSEAGGSSEAFF

d_call: -
clone_size: few
j_call: TRBJ2-3
v_call: TRBV5-5
cdr3_nt: TGTGCCAGCAGCTTGTCACGGGCAGATACGCAGTATTTT
cdr3_aa: CASSLSRADTQYF